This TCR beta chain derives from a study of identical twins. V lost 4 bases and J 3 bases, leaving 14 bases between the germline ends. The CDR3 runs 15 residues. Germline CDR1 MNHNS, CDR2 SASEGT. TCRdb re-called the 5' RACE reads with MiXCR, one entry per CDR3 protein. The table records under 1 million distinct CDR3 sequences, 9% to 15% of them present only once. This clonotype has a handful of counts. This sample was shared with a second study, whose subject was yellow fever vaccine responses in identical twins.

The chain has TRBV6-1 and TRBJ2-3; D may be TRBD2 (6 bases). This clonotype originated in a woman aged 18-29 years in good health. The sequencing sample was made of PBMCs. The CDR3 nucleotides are TGTGCCAGCAGTGTAACCAGTGGGGGGACAGATACGCAGTATTTT. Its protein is CASSVTSGGTDTQYF.